The 32 T cell receptor beta chains given below trace back to one sample, sequenced in a study of blood T cell repertoires in COVID-19. TCRdb's table, derived via immunoSEQ multiplex PCR, lists solely in-frame clones and lacks some. The data hold around 180,000 clones, with 70% to 90% observed a single time. The sequencing sample was made of peripheral blood. These receptor sequences come from a man aged 55 to 70 with acute or convalescent COVID-19.

The V call is TRBV5-4, the J call TRBJ1-4; 7 bases agree with TRBD1. The germline V gene has CDR1 SGHNT and CDR2 YYREEE (reference sequence). V was pared by 4 bases and J by 5 bases, with 5 bases of the junction left unmatched. The CDR3 extends over 14 amino acids. CDR3 region: CASSRDSLNEKLFF. The CDR3 DNA reads TGTGCCAGCAGCAGGGACAGCCTGAATGAAAAACTGTTTTTT. Combining the CDR3 with reference TRBV5-4 and TRBJ1-4 gives the whole variable domain ETGVTQSPTHLIKTRGQQVTLRCSSQSGHNTVSWYQQALGQGPQFIFQYYREEENGRGNFPPRFSGLQFPNYSSELNVNALELDDSALYLCASSRDSLNEKLFFGSGTQLSVL.

This sequence joins TRBV30 and TRBJ1-5, with D possibly matching TRBD1 (5 bases). There are 15 residues in the CDR3. The germline V gene encodes CDR1 GTSNPN and CDR2 SVGIG (reference sequence). V was cut by 3 bases and J by 0 bases, with 12 bases left in between. The CDR3 DNA reads TGTGCCTGGAGGGCCCGGGGGTATAGCAATCAGCCCCAGCATTTT. Translated, it gives CAWRARGYSNQPQHF.

CDR3 bases: TGTGCCAGCAGCCAAGGGTCAGGGACAACCAATCAGCCCCAGCATTTT. This encodes CASSQGSGTTNQPQHF. The chain joins TRBV3-1 (or the pseudogene TRBV3-2) to TRBJ1-5; D perhaps matches TRBD1 (6 bases). This CDR3 is built from 16 residues. In germline, CDR1 is LGHDT, CDR2 YNNKEL (reference sequence). V gave up 1 base and J gave up 3 bases, with 13 bases separating them.

The chain carries TRBV7-9 and TRBJ2-7, with 7 positions matching TRBD1. The length of the CDR3 is 14 residues. Germline-derived CDR1 and CDR2 are SEHNR and FQNEAQ (reference sequence). Trimming at V came to 1 base and at J to 4 bases, leaving 4 bases not matched to a gene. The CDR3 DNA reads TGTGCCAGCAGCTTAGGAGGGGGCGGGTACGAGCAGTACTTC. This encodes CASSLGGGGYEQYF.

The genes are TRBV7-6 and TRBJ2-2, with a possible D match to TRBD2 (6 bases). Germline V gene sequence: CDR1 SGHVS, CDR2 FNYEAQ. CDR3 size: 15 residues. Trimming took 10 bases from V and 3 from J, leaving 18 bases between them. The CDR3 DNA is TGTGCCACCCAGCCGGGGCGGGGATACACCGGGGAGCTGTTTTTT. Translated: CATQPGRGYTGELFF.

This clone was recorded once. V gene TRBV5-1 combines with J gene TRBJ1-4, with 7 bases identical to TRBD1. The V segment lost 4 bases and the J segment 6 bases; nucleotides outside the gene matches: 12. CDR1 is SGHRS, CDR2 YFSETQ, per germline. The CDR3 runs 16 residues. The CDR3 sequence: CASSKIPGTDDEKLFF. As DNA, the CDR3 is TGCGCCAGCAGCAAGATCCCCGGGACAGATGATGAAAAACTGTTTTTT.

CDR3 bases: TGTGCCAGCAGTTCTATTACGGAGGGTTTCGTCTCTGGAAACACCATATATTTT. It codes for CASSSITEGFVSGNTIYF. The rearrangement uses TRBV7-9 and TRBJ1-3; D unresolved. There are 18 residues in the CDR3. V shed 6 bases and J shed 0 bases, with 21 bases lying between them. Germline V gene sequence: CDR1 SEHNR, CDR2 FQNEAQ (reference sequence). Full variable domain (remainder filled in from reference TRBV7-9 and TRBJ1-3): DTGVSQNPRHKITKRGQNVTFRCDPISEHNRLYWYRQTLGQGPEFLTYFQNEAQLEKSRLLSDRFSAERPKGSFSTLEIQRTEQGDSAMYLCASSSITEGFVSGNTIYFGEGSWLTVV.

This chain links TRBV4-1 with TRBJ2-4; tentatively, D is TRBD1 (6 bases). Germline V gene sequence: CDR1 MGHRA, CDR2 YSYEKL. CDR3 length: 16 residues. Trimming removed 1 base at V and 0 bases at J, with 10 bases between. CDR3 sequence reads: CASSQAQGLAKNIQYF. CDR3 DNA sequence: TGCGCCAGCAGCCAAGCGCAGGGGCTAGCCAAAAACATTCAGTACTTC.

DNA for the CDR3: TGTGCCAGCAGCTTATGGATTTTCGGGGGGAACACTGAAGCTTTCTTT. This codes for CASSLWIFGGNTEAFF. This sequence joins TRBV13 and TRBJ1-1; the D gene is possibly TRBD1 (5 bases). V lost 2 bases and J lost 1, with 14 bases in between. In germline, CDR1 is PRHDT, CDR2 FYEKMQ (reference sequence). This CDR3 has 16 amino acids.

This chain connects TRBV5-4 to TRBJ2-3, with 7 bases aligning to TRBD2. J was trimmed by 0 bases and V by 2 bases; bases with no gene match: 6. The CDR3 runs 16 residues. Germline loops: CDR1 SGHNT, CDR2 YYREEE (reference sequence). CDR3 in amino acids: CASSLSSGISTDTQYF. The CDR3 nucleotides read TGTGCCAGCAGCTTATCTAGCGGAATCAGCACAGATACGCAGTATTTT.

The V call is TRBV6-6, the J call TRBJ2-3, with 10 nucleotides matching TRBD2. Germline CDR1 and CDR2: MNHNY and SVGAGI (reference sequence). This CDR3 comprises 14 residues. The trim removed 6 bases at V and 10 bases at J, leaving 10 bases unmatched. DNA of the CDR3: TGTGCCAGCAGCGACCTAGCGGGAGTTCTGGCGCAGTATTTT. It is translated as CASSDLAGVLAQYF.

The J gene is TRBJ2-7, the V gene TRBV28; 7 positions agree with TRBD1. Trimming cost V 4 bases and J 5 bases; bases outside gene matches: 5. This CDR3 has 13 amino acids. Germline values: CDR1 MDHEN, CDR2 SYDVKM. CDR3 protein: CASSSNRGHEQYF. CDR3 DNA: TGTGCCAGCAGTTCCAACAGGGGCCACGAGCAGTACTTC.

The genes are TRBV5-1 and TRBJ2-1; D not resolved. CDR1 SGHRS and CDR2 YFSETQ come from the germline V gene. V was pared by 4 bases and J by 2 bases, with 13 bases between. The CDR3 is made up of 15 amino acids. The CDR3: CASSLPSVAYNEQFF. The CDR3 DNA reads TGCGCCAGCAGCCTGCCTAGTGTCGCCTACAATGAGCAGTTCTTC.

V gene TRBV7-6 combines with J gene TRBJ2-1, with TRBD2 identical over 14 bases. With V trimmed by 4 bases and J by 0 bases, 11 bases remained unmatched. Germline V CDR1 and CDR2: SGHVS, FNYEAQ. The CDR3 contains 20 residues. Written as DNA, the CDR3 is TGTGCCAGCAGCTCGGGGGTCGGACTAGCGGGAGGTGCCTCCTACAATGAGCAGTTCTTC. This sequence encodes CASSSGVGLAGGASYNEQFF.

This chain links TRBV7-3 with TRBJ2-2, with D maybe TRBD2 (6 bases). CDR3 length: 13 residues. Trimming cost V 6 bases and J 6 bases, with 11 bases left between them. Germline V gene data show CDR1 as SGHTA and CDR2 as FQGTGA. CDR3 loop: CASRSEGAGELFF. CDR3 bases: TGTGCCAGCAGATCGGAGGGTGCCGGGGAGCTGTTTTTT.

This chain connects TRBV15 to TRBJ2-7; 11 positions agree with TRBD1. Germline CDR1 and CDR2: LNHNV and YYDKDF (reference sequence). The CDR3 runs to 16 residues. Trimming took 2 bases from V and 2 from J; bases not matched to a gene: 5. CDR3 region: CATSRPGTGGPYEQYF. CDR3 DNA: TGTGCCACCAGCAGACCTGGGACAGGGGGTCCCTACGAGCAGTACTTC.

In DNA, the CDR3 is TGTGCCATCAGTGCCCTTGGTAGCGCCACTCGGTTTGAGCAGTTCTTC. Translating it yields CAISALGSATRFEQFF. The chain uses TRBV10-3 and TRBJ2-1; D possibly corresponds to TRBD2 (5 bases). The CDR3 loop spans 16 amino acids. Germline CDR1 is ENHRY and CDR2 is SYGVKD. V lost 4 bases to trimming and J lost 9 bases, with 22 bases between them.

The CDR3 spells CASSLGVSGYEQYF. CDR3 sequence (DNA): TGTGCCAGCAGCTTGGGCGTTAGCGGCTACGAGCAGTACTTC. The V gene is TRBV5-5, the J gene TRBJ2-7; perhaps TRBD2 as D (6 bases). This CDR3 has 14 amino acids. Germline lookup yields CDR1 SGHKS and CDR2 YYEKEE (reference sequence). V was pared by 0 bases and J by 3 bases, with 10 bases between.

This chain uses TRBV7-3 with TRBJ2-1; 8 bases are shared with TRBD2. The germline V gene encodes CDR1 SGHTA and CDR2 FQGTGA. J was trimmed by 2 bases and V by 2 bases; bases with no gene match: 5. CDR3 size: 16 residues. This CDR3 reads CASSLSAGETYNEQFF. The CDR3 DNA sequence: TGTGCCAGCAGCTTATCAGCGGGAGAAACCTACAATGAGCAGTTCTTC.

This sequence joins TRBV28 and TRBJ1-5, with 7 nucleotides matching TRBD1. This CDR3 has 15 residues. The germline gives CDR1 MDHEN, CDR2 SYDVKM. J was trimmed by 4 bases and V by 4 bases; bases with no gene match: 7. The CDR3, as DNA: TGTGCCAGCAGTTCCTCGACAGGGTGGAATCAGCCCCAGCATTTT. This encodes CASSSSTGWNQPQHF.

The chain employs TRBV30 and TRBJ1-5; 7 bases are a match to TRBD1. CDR3 size: 15 residues. The V gene's germline CDR1 is GTSNPN and CDR2 SVGIG (reference sequence). The V segment lost 2 bases and the J segment 2 bases; nucleotides outside the gene matches: 6. Here the CDR3 DNA reads TGTGCCTGGAGTACTCCCGGGACAGGCAATCAGCCCCAGCATTTT. Translating gives CAWSTPGTGNQPQHF.

CDR3 bases: TGTGCCAGCAGCAAAGGGATTAGCGGGGATACCTACGAGCAGTACTTC. It codes for CASSKGISGDTYEQYF. The gene calls are TRBV21-1 and TRBJ2-7; the table calls TRBD2, which could not be checked here. TRBV21-1 is tagged as a pseudogene. The CDR3 loop spans 16 amino acids.

Only a few counts were recorded for this clone. V gene TRBV4-1 combines with J gene TRBJ2-2, with 9 bases lining up with TRBD1. V gave up 0 bases and J gave up 2 bases; unmatched junction bases: 4. In germline, CDR1 is MGHRA, CDR2 YSYEKL. CDR3 length equals 17 residues. Here the CDR3 DNA reads TGCGCCAGCAGCCAAGAAAGGGACAGGGTTAACACCGGGGAGCTGTTTTTT. As protein: CASSQERDRVNTGELFF.

There are a few counts of this clone. CDR3 sequence (DNA): TGTGCCAGCAGCTTAAAGGCCGGGAGGGCTAGAAACACCGGGGAGCTGTTTTTT. This gives the protein CASSLKAGRARNTGELFF. The chain links TRBV7-3 to TRBJ2-2, with 8 bases lining up with TRBD2. Germline CDR1 SGHTA, CDR2 FQGTGA. The CDR3 length is 18 residues. V lost 1 base and J lost 2; bases outside the gene matches: 9.

The V call is TRBV29-1, the J call TRBJ2-1; 8 nucleotides align to TRBD2. The V gene's germline CDR1 is SQVTM and CDR2 ANQGSEA. V lost 5 bases and J lost 4; bases outside the gene matches: 7. CDR3 size: 14 residues. The CDR3 sequence is CSVRERETYNEQFF. The CDR3 DNA reads TGCAGCGTTCGTGAGCGGGAGACTTACAATGAGCAGTTCTTC.

The chain employs TRBV5-1 and TRBJ2-1; TRBD1 matches at 12 bases. This CDR3 has 15 amino acids. V trimming: 4 bases; J trimming: 7 bases; junction bases outside the gene matches: 6. CDR1 and CDR2 (germline): SGHRS, YFSETQ. CDR3 coding DNA: TGCGCCAGCAGCCGAACGGGACAGGGGGCGAATGAGCAGTTCTTC. It encodes CASSRTGQGANEQFF.

V is TRBV9 and J is TRBJ2-1; D gene ambiguous. CDR1 and CDR2 (germline): SGDLS, YYNGEE. The V end lost 0 bases, the J end lost 6 bases, and 10 bases lay between the germline ends. This CDR3 region has 14 residues. The CDR3 is CASSVGGYPNEQFF. The CDR3 region has the DNA TGTGCCAGCAGCGTAGGAGGCTACCCCAATGAGCAGTTCTTC.

The genes are TRBV5-1 and TRBJ1-4; tentative D call: TRBD1 (5 bases). There are 15 residues in the CDR3. The V gene lost 1 base and the J gene lost 5 bases, with 12 bases spanning the gap. Germline loops: CDR1 SGHRS, CDR2 YFSETQ. CDR3 in amino acids: CASSLYSGGNEKLFF. In nucleotides, the CDR3 is TGCGCCAGCAGCTTGTATTCGGGGGGGAATGAAAAACTGTTTTTT.

The J gene is TRBJ2-1, the V gene TRBV27, with TRBD2 identical over 14 bases. The CDR3 runs to 18 residues. Germline loops: CDR1 MNHEY, CDR2 SMNVEV (reference sequence). The J segment lost 5 bases and the V segment lost 1 base, leaving 7 bases of the junction unmatched. The CDR3 here is CASSLLGTSGSRDNEQFF. The CDR3 DNA is TGTGCCAGCAGTTTATTAGGGACTAGCGGGAGTAGGGACAATGAGCAGTTCTTC.

This CDR3 reads CASSLAMNTEAFF. The CDR3, as DNA: TGTGCCAGCAGTTTAGCTATGAACACTGAAGCTTTCTTT. The chain has TRBV12-3 or TRBV12-4 and TRBJ1-1, with no clear D. This CDR3 is built from 13 residues. V was shortened by 0 bases and J by 0 bases, with 2 bases between the two germline ends.

V is TRBV28 and J is TRBJ1-2; D remains unclear. CDR1 and CDR2 (germline): MDHEN, SYDVKM. The V end lost 1 base, the J end lost 0 bases, and 12 bases lay between the germline ends. The CDR3 loop spans 16 amino acids. CDR3: CASSLSTRDSNYGYTF. As DNA, the CDR3 is TGTGCCAGCAGTTTATCGACGCGGGATTCTAACTATGGCTACACCTTC.

The DNA of the CDR3 is TGTGCCAGCAGCGATGGGGGCGTAGGGTCCCAGTACTTC. Its protein product is CASSDGGVGSQYF. The chain uses TRBV9 and TRBJ2-5; D is possibly TRBD1 (6 bases). Trimming stripped 3 bases from V and 9 bases from J, with 15 bases between. CDR3 length: 13 residues. Germline V lookup: CDR1 SGDLS, CDR2 YYNGEE.